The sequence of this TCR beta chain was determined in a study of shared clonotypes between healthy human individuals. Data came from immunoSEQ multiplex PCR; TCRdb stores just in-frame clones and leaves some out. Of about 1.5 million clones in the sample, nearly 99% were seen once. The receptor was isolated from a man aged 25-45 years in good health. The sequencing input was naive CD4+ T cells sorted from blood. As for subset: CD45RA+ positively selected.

The CDR3 spells CASRLRDYTYNEQFF. CDR3 sequence (DNA): TGTGCCAGTAGGCTCCGGGACTATACGTACAATGAGCAGTTCTTC. The V gene is TRBV19, the J gene TRBJ2-1; 7 bases are shared with TRBD2. Germline assignment: CDR1 LNHDA and CDR2 SQIVND (reference sequence). V was clipped by 6 bases and J by 4 bases; unmatched bases: 9. The CDR3 extends over 15 amino acids. The full variable domain, rest sourced from reference TRBV19 and TRBJ2-1, is DGGITQSPKYLFRKEGQNVTLSCEQNLNHDAMYWYRQDPGQGLRLIYYSQIVNDFQKGDIAEGYSVSREKKESFPLTVTSAQKNPTAFYLCASRLRDYTYNEQFFGPGTRLTVL.